A selection of T cell receptor beta chains follows, all from one sample in a study of early T cells in non-severe SARS-CoV-2 infection. TCRdb recomputed calls from the 5' RACE reads with MiXCR, one row per CDR3 protein. The sample holds 75,000 to 100,000 distinct CDR3 sequences, roughly 17% seen once. Source material: whole blood. These receptors were obtained from an adult who was a healthcare worker with PCR-confirmed SARS-CoV-2 infection or an uninfected control (not recorded which). Each CDR3 is given with its conserved first and last residue.

TRBJ2-3 | TRBV5-1 | CASRDPGLAGEDTQYF
TRBJ2-4 | TRBV5-6 | CASSFGGHIQYF
TRBJ1-2 | TRBV11-2 | CASSLGRLNYGYTF
TRBJ2-3 | TRBV4-2 | CASSQDRGGGATDTQYF
TRBJ1-1 | TRBV6-1 | CASSLDRANTEAFF
TRBJ1-2 | TRBV12-3/TRBV12-4 | CASSFGRNYGYTF
TRBJ2-4 | TRBV18 | CASSPRRAQNIQYF
TRBJ1-4 | TRBV10-2 | CASTVEWGVNEKLFF
TRBJ2-3 | TRBV24-1 | CATSDGDGTGDTQYF
TRBJ2-7 | TRBV30 | CAWSTNQGYEQYF